The T cell receptor (beta chain) described here comes from a study of cytomegalovirus exposure and HLA in healthy donors. Study conclusions and caveats: The classifier was said to identify cytomegalovirus status with high specificity and sensitivity. According to a subsequent analysis, TCR clusters from the first cohort were inclined to appear together in the 110 or so validation repertoires. The study flagged approximately 180 TCR beta chains as cytomegalovirus-associated.

Data came from immunoSEQ multiplex PCR; TCRdb stores just in-frame clones and leaves some out. Seen here are about 73,000 clones, approximately 95% observed once, and the top ten hold less than 4%. Concerning this clone: The antigen is not known.

Separate from the approximately 670-subject first cohort, the approximately 120-subject validation cohort was the one that the donors belonged to. Germline V lookup: CDR1 LNHDA, CDR2 SQIVND (reference sequence). V shed 4 bases and J 3 bases; nucleotides not matched to a gene: 8. This CDR3 is 15 amino acids long. Sequenced sample: PBMCs. The receptor was derived from a man in his late teens or twenties in good health and CMV-seronegative. The V gene is TRBV19, the J gene TRBJ2-5; TRBD2 agrees at 7 bases. The CDR3 region is CASSNTGLSKETQYF. Here the CDR3 DNA reads TGTGCCAGTAGTAACACGGGACTATCAAAAGAGACCCAGTACTTC. Based on the CDR3 plus reference TRBV19 and TRBJ2-5, the full variable domain is DGGITQSPKYLFRKEGQNVTLSCEQNLNHDAMYWYRQDPGQGLRLIYYSQIVNDFQKGDIAEGYSVSREKKESFPLTVTSAQKNPTAFYLCASSNTGLSKETQYFGPGTRLLVL.